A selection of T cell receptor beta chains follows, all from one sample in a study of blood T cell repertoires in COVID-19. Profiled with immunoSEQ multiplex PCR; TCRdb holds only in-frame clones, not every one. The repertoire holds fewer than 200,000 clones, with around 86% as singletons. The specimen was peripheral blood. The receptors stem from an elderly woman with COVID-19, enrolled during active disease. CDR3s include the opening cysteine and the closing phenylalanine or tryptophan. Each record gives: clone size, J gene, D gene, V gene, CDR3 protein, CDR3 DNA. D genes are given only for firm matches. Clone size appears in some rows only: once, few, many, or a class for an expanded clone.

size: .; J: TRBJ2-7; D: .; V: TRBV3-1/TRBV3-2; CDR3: CASSQDVQFSYEQYF; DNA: TGTGCCAGCAGCCAAGATGTACAGTTCTCCTACGAGCAGTACTTC
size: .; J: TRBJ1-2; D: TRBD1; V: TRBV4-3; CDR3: CASSQEARDRGYGYTF; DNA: TGCGCCAGCAGCCAGGAAGCCCGGGACAGGGGCTATGGCTACACCTTC
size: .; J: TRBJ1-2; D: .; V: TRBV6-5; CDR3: CASTRGAGNYGYTF; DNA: TGTGCCAGCACCAGGGGCGCTGGGAACTATGGCTACACCTTC
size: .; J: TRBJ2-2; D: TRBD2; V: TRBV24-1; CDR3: CATSSWTSGGELFF; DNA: TGTGCCACCAGTTCTTGGACTAGCGGCGGGGAGCTGTTTTTT
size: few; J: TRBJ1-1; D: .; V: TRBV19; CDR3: CASSIGGNTEAFF; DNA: TGTGCCAGTAGTATTGGAGGGAACACTGAAGCTTTCTTT
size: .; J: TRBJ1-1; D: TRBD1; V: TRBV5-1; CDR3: CASSSPGGQAINTEAFF; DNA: TGCGCCAGCAGCTCCCCCGGAGGACAGGCGATTAACACTGAAGCTTTCTTT
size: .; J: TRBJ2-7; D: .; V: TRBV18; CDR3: CASSSQEGYEQYF; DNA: TGTGCCAGCTCGTCACAAGAGGGCTACGAGCAGTACTTC
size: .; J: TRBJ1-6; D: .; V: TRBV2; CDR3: CALGQDYNSPLHF; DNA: TGTGCCCTGGGGCAGGACTATAATTCACCCCTCCACTTT
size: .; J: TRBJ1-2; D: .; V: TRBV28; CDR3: CASISAAQGYGYTF; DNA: TGTGCCAGCATTTCCGCGGCCCAGGGATATGGCTACACCTTC
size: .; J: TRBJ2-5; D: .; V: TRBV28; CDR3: CASSPRAAHQETQYF; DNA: TGTGCCAGCAGTCCCAGGGCAGCGCACCAAGAGACCCAGTACTTC
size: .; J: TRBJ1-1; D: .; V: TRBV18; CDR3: CASSLGGDGAFF; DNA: TGTGCCAGCTCACTGGGAGGGGACGGGGCTTTCTTT
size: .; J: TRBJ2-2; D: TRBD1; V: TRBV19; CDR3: CASSRNRGRELFF; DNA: TGTGCCAGTAGTAGAAACAGGGGCCGGGAGCTGTTTTTT
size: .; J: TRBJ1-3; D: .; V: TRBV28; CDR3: CATRGGEAGNTIYF; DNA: TGTGCCACCCGTGGCGGGGAGGCCGGAAACACCATATATTTT
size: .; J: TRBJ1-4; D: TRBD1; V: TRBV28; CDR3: CASSQGVRSEKLFF; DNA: TGTGCCAGCAGTCAGGGGGTGAGGAGTGAAAAACTGTTTTTT
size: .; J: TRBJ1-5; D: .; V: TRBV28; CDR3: CASRRDGAQDQPQHF; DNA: TGTGCCAGCAGACGAGACGGAGCACAGGATCAGCCCCAGCATTTT
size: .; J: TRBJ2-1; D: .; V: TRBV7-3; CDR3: CASSTNPRGQYNEQFF; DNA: TGTGCCAGCAGCACAAACCCCCGGGGACAATACAATGAGCAGTTCTTC
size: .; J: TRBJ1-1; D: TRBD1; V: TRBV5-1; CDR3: CASSVSGTGVSEAFF; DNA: TGCGCCAGCAGCGTCTCCGGGACAGGGGTCTCTGAAGCTTTCTTT
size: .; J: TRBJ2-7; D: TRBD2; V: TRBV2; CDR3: CASSVETSGSYEQYF; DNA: TGTGCCAGCAGTGTTGAGACTAGCGGGTCCTACGAGCAGTACTTC
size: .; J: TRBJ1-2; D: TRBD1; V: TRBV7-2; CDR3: CASSPSTGGYGYTF; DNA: TGTGCCAGCAGCCCTTCGACAGGGGGCTATGGCTACACCTTC
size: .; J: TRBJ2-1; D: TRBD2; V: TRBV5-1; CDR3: CASSLTAGTIGYNEQFF; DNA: TGCGCCAGCAGCTTGACCGCCGGGACTATAGGGTACAATGAGCAGTTCTTC
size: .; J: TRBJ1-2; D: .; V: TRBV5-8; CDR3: CASSWGRGYGYTF; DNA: TGTGCCAGCAGCTGGGGCAGGGGCTATGGCTACACCTTC
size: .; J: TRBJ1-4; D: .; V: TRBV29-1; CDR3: CSVGGQGSEKLFF; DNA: TGCAGCGTTGGGGGCCAGGGTTCTGAAAAACTGTTTTTT
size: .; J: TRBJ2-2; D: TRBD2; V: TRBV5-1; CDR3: CASSSLTSGITGELFF; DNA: TGCGCCAGCAGCTCGTTGACTAGCGGTATCACCGGGGAGCTGTTTTTT
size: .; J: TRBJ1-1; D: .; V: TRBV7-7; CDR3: CASSRDWNTEAFF; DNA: TGTGCTAGCAGCCGGGACTGGAACACTGAAGCTTTCTTT
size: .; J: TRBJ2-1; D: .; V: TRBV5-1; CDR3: CASSSGQSLSSYNEQFF; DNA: TGCGCCAGCAGCTCTGGACAGTCTCTTAGCTCCTACAATGAGCAGTTCTTC
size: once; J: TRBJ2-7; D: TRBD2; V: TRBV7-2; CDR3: CASSPGGSSYEQYF; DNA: TGTGCCAGCAGCCCGGGGGGGTCATCCTACGAGCAGTACTTC
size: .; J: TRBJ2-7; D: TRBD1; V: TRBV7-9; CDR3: CASSLVPGQVHEQYF; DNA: TGTGCCAGCAGCCTGGTACCGGGACAGGTCCACGAGCAGTACTTC
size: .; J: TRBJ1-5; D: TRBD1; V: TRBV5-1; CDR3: CASSSGTGGSQPQHF; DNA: TGCGCCAGCAGCTCCGGGACAGGGGGGAGTCAGCCCCAGCATTTT
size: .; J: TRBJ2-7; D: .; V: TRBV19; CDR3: CASSNGLGATYEQYF; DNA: TGTGCCAGTAGTAACGGACTGGGGGCAACCTACGAGCAGTACTTC
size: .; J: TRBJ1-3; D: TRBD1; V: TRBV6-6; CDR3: CASRGQGPGNTIYF; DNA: TGTGCCAGCAGGGGACAGGGGCCTGGAAACACCATATATTTT
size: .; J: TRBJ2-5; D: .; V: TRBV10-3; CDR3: CAISDLGASETQYF; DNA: TGTGCCATCAGTGATCTGGGGGCTTCGGAGACCCAGTACTTC
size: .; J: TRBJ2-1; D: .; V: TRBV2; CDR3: CASGTTGGPDYNEQFF; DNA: TGTGCCAGCGGGACTACCGGGGGCCCGGACTACAATGAGCAGTTCTTC
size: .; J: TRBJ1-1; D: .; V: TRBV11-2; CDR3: CASSRTGGSTEAFF; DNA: TGTGCCAGCAGCCGGACGGGGGGATCCACTGAAGCTTTCTTT
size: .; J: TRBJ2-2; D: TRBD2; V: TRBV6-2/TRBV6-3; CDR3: CASSYARGLAGELFF; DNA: TGTGCCAGCAGTTACGCGCGGGGACTAGCCGGGGAGCTGTTTTTT
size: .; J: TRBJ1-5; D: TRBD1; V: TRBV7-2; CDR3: CASSLADRDNQPQHF; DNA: TGTGCCAGCAGCTTAGCCGACAGGGACAATCAGCCCCAGCATTTT
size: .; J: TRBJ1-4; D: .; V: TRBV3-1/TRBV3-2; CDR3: CASTGRGNEKLFF; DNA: TGTGCCAGTACGGGACGGGGGAATGAAAAACTGTTTTTT
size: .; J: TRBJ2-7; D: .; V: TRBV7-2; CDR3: CASTLGGGRIHEQYF; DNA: TGTGCCAGCACTCTGGGGGGAGGCCGGATCCACGAGCAGTACTTC
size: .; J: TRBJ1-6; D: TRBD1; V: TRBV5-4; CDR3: CASSFPPTQGTPSPLHF; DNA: TGTGCCAGCAGCTTCCCCCCCACACAGGGGACTCCTTCACCCCTCCACTTT
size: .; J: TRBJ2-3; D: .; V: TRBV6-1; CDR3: CASSEQGGDTQYF; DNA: TGTGCCAGCAGTGAGCAGGGGGGAGATACGCAGTATTTT
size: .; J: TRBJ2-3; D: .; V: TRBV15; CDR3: CATSRGPGVSTDTQYF; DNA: TGTGCCACCAGCAGAGGGCCCGGGGTTAGCACAGATACGCAGTATTTT
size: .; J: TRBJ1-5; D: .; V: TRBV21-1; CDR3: CASSKDFGGCQPQHF; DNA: TGTGCCAGCAGCAAAGACTTCGGGGGGTGTCAGCCCCAGCATTTT
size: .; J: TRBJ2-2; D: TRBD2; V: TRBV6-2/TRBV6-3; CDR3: CASSYRWLAGSTGELFF; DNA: TGTGCCAGCAGTTACAGATGGCTAGCGGGGAGCACCGGGGAGCTGTTTTTT
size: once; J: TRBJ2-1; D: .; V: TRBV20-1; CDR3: CSASHTGRYNEQFF; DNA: TGCAGTGCTAGTCATACAGGTCGATACAATGAGCAGTTCTTC
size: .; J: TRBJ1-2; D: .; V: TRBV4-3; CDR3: CASSPGPLILYGYTF; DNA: TGCGCCAGCAGCCCTGGTCCTCTAATACTTTACGGCTACACCTTC
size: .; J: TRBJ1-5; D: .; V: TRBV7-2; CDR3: CASSSQPSGYNQPQHF; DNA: TGTGCCAGCAGCTCCCAACCCTCAGGGTACAATCAGCCCCAGCATTTT
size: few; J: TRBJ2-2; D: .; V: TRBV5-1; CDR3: CASSLAGGAGELFF; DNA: TGCGCCAGCAGCTTGGCCGGGGGAGCCGGGGAGCTGTTTTTT
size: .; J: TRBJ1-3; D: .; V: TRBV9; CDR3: CASSEQVSSGNTIYF; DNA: TGTGCCAGCAGCGAACAGGTCAGCTCTGGAAACACCATATATTTT
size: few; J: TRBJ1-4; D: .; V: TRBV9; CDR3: CASSTSHGATNEKLFF; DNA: TGTGCCAGCAGCACGAGTCACGGTGCAACTAATGAAAAACTGTTTTTT
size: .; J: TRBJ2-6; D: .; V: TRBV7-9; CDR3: CASSLAPGGANVLTF; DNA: TGTGCCAGCAGCTTAGCGCCGGGTGGGGCCAACGTCCTGACTTTC
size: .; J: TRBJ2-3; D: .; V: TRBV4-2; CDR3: CASSQAASTTDTQYF; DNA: TGTGCCAGCAGTCAAGCAGCGTCAACCACAGATACGCAGTATTTT
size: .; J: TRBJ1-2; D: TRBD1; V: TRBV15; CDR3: CATSRPSPGGWGYTF; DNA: TGTGCCACCAGCAGACCCAGCCCAGGGGGCTGGGGCTACACCTTC
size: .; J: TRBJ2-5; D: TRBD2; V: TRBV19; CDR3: CASSSRSLTSGRARETQYF; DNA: TGTGCCAGTAGCTCGAGGAGCCTGACTAGCGGGAGGGCCAGAGAGACCCAGTACTTC
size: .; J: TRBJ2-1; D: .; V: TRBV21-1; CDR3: CASSLDRAPLSYNEQFF; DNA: TGTGCCAGCAGTCTTGACAGGGCCCCTCTTTCCTACAATGAGCAGTTCTTC
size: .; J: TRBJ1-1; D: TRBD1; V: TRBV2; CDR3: CASSDGTGINRGSEAFF; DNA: TGTGCCAGCAGCGACGGGACAGGGATCAACAGGGGGTCTGAAGCTTTCTTT